The source of this T cell receptor beta chain is a study of blood T cell repertoires in COVID-19. The wider study: Donors in the United States, Italy and Spain gave samples during acute or convalescent COVID-19. PBMCs, B-cell-depleted T cells, or T cells provided the cDNA or gDNA that made up the material.

Trimming removed 0 bases at V and 1 base at J, with 7 bases between. The CDR3 has 15 residues. Germline CDR1 KGHSH, CDR2 LQKENI. Per the authors' pipeline: From reference gene primer amplification, estimates of nucleated cell counts were derived. Profiled with immunoSEQ multiplex PCR; TCRdb holds only in-frame clones, not every one. The D gene and trimming were derived from the DNA, and the V and J assignments and clone size from that table. The top ten hold roughly 4.8% of the sample, which has some 62,000 clones, about four fifths seen once. The genes are TRBV18 and TRBJ2-1; D may be TRBD1 (5 bases). The clonotype comes from a human donor in a cohort sampled during active COVID-19. Sample: peripheral blood. The CDR3 spells CASSPPKGSYNEQFF. The CDR3, as DNA: TGTGCCAGCTCACCACCGAAGGGGTCCTACAATGAGCAGTTCTTC.